The rows below give T cell receptor beta chains drawn from one sample of a study of monozygotic twins with inflammatory bowel disease. No DNA is given; TCRdb re-called the 5' RACE reads and lists each CDR3 protein once. The specimen's table records about 210,000 distinct CDR3 sequences. Material: blood. All receptors come from a human donor with ulcerative colitis or Crohn's disease, or a healthy co-twin of an affected twin (not recorded which). Both conserved end residues are part of each CDR3.

>TRBV5-1|TRBJ2-5
CASSPGQGFGTQYF
>TRBV12-3/TRBV12-4|TRBJ1-4
CASSYRQGVANEKLFF
>TRBV12-3/TRBV12-4|TRBJ1-1
CASSFSRNTEAFF
>TRBV6-1|TRBJ1-5
CASSVSGPLNQPQHF
>TRBV19|TRBJ1-5
CASSMTGSQPQHF
>TRBV7-9|TRBJ1-3
CASSLGILSSGNTIYF
>TRBV27|TRBJ1-4
CASSLETGGNEKLFF
>TRBV6-1|TRBJ2-3
CAGWSDPPGTDTQYF
>TRBV6-5|TRBJ1-1
CASRSRRESEAFF
>TRBV12-3/TRBV12-4|TRBJ2-3
CASTPAGATDTQYF
>TRBV6-5|TRBJ2-1
CARTGGNYNEQFF
>TRBV27|TRBJ2-5
CASSLFGPQETQYF
>TRBV20-1|TRBJ2-3
CSARGPGTSHTDTQYF
>TRBV7-9|TRBJ2-5
CASSLTGSGRETQYF
>TRBV5-1|TRBJ2-1
CASSTGGPSSYNEQFF
>TRBV7-9|TRBJ1-2
CASSLGPGNAYGYTF
>TRBV5-5|TRBJ1-2
CASSLGAYGYTF
>TRBV7-2|TRBJ2-5
CASSLGQPAETQYF
>TRBV7-2|TRBJ2-3
CASSLGAGGRGTDTQYF
>TRBV20-1|TRBJ1-1
CSAGGATEAFF
>TRBV15|TRBJ2-2
CATSTDLKNTGELFF
>TRBV7-9|TRBJ1-1
CASSANDTEAFF
>TRBV11-2|TRBJ1-1
CASSFPSGGDTEAFF
>TRBV29-1|TRBJ2-2
CSVRKNTGELFF
>TRBV11-2|TRBJ1-5
CASSLSSHLSNQPQHF
>TRBV6-5|TRBJ1-1
CASKGDRKAFF
>TRBV4-3|TRBJ1-1
CASSQEVSNTEAFF
>TRBV28|TRBJ1-6
CASSSGTGYNSPLHF
>TRBV7-9|TRBJ2-7
CASSSLAGGDSYEQYF
>TRBV20-1|TRBJ2-7
CSARGSLRGSSSYEQYF
>TRBV3-1|TRBJ2-1
CASSQDSTSGGLLGDEQFF
>TRBV9|TRBJ2-3
CASSVSQGLTDTQYF
>TRBV30|TRBJ2-3
CAGAGGADTQYF
>TRBV7-2|TRBJ2-7
CASSIQGTGGYEQYF
>TRBV15|TRBJ2-7
CATSEGSGGIYEQYF
>TRBV18|TRBJ2-3
CASSPSVLSTDTQYF
>TRBV7-2|TRBJ2-5
CASSQISSGGAETQYF
>TRBV7-2|TRBJ2-1
CASSVLAGYNEQFF
>TRBV6-1|TRBJ2-1
CASRGGFGTYNEQFF
>TRBV7-3|TRBJ2-1
CASSPGGRYNEQFF
>TRBV12-3/TRBV12-4|TRBJ1-5
CASGSHYNQPQHF
>TRBV28|TRBJ2-5
CASRSRGETQYF
>TRBV20-1|TRBJ1-1
CSARWDRNTEAFF
>TRBV5-6|TRBJ2-7
CASSFERGDYEQYF
>TRBV7-8|TRBJ2-7
CASSTRAGNYEQYF
>TRBV6-1|TRBJ1-5
CASILSGVYSNQPQHF
>TRBV7-2|TRBJ1-3
CASSPRQSRTGNTIYF
>TRBV20-1|TRBJ1-6
CSAREPNSPLHF
>TRBV6-1|TRBJ1-5
CASSGIQGGPQHF
>TRBV12-3/TRBV12-4|TRBJ1-1
CASSPYQGAEAFF
>TRBV10-3|TRBJ1-6
CAIRGGADNSPLHF
>TRBV7-9|TRBJ1-6
CASSLGPGANSPLHF
>TRBV10-3|TRBJ1-1
CAINQVGQGALAEAFF
>TRBV30|TRBJ1-2
CAWTQGGSYGYTF
>TRBV28|TRBJ2-1
CASSFMGTGMNEQFF